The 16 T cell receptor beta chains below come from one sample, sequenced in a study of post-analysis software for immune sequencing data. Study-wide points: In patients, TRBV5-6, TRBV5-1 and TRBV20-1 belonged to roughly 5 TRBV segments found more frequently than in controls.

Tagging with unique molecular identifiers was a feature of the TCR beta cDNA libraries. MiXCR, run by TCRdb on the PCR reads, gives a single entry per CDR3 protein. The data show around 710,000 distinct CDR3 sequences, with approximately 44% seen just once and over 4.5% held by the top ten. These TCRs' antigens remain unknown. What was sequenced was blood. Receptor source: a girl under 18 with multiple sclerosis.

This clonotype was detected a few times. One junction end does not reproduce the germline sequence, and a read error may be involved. This chain's CDR3 is CASSSSAFLAKNIQYF. In DNA, the CDR3 is TGCGCCAGCAGTTCCTCGGCATTTCTAGCCAAAAACATTCAGTACTTC. This chain joins TRBV13 and TRBJ2-4; D uncertain. CDR1 is PRHDT, CDR2 FYEKMQ, per germline (reference sequence). This CDR3 contains 16 residues.

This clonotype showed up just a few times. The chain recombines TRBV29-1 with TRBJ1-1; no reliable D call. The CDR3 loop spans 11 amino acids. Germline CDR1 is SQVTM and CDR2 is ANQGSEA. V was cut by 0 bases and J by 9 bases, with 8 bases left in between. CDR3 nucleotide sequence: TGCAGCGTTGAAGATAAAGGAAAAGCTTTCTTT. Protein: CSVEDKGKAFF.

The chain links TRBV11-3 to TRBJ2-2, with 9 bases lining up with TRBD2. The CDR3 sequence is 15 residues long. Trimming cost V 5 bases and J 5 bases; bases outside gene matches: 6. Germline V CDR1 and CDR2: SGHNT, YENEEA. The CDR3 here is CASSVAGARTGELFF. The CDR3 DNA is TGTGCCAGCAGCGTAGCGGGAGCGAGAACCGGGGAGCTGTTTTTT.

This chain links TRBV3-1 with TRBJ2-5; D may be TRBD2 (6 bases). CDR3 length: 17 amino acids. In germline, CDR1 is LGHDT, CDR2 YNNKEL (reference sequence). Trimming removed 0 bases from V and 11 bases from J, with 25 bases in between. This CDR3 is CASSQDDSSSDGWEQYF. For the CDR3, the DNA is TGTGCCAGCAGCCAAGATGATTCGTCTAGCGACGGTTGGGAGCAGTACTTC.

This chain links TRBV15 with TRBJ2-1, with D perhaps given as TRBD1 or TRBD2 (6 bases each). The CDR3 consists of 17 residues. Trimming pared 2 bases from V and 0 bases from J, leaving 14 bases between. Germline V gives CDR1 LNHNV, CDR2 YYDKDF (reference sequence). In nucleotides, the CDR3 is TGTGCCACCAGCAGAAGTCCGCGGGACACCTCCTACAATGAGCAGTTCTTC. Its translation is CATSRSPRDTSYNEQFF.

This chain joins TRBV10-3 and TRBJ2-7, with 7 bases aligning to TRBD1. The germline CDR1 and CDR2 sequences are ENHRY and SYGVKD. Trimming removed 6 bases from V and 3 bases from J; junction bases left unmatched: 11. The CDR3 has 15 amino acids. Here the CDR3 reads CAISHAGQAYYEQYF. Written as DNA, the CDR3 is TGTGCCATCAGCCACGCAGGACAGGCGTACTACGAGCAGTACTTC.

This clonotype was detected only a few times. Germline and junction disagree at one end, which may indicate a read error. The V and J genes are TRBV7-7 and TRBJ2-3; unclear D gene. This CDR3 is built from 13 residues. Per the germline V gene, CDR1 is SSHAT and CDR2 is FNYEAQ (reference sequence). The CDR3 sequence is CASSLGLTDTQYF. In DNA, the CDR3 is TGTGCTAGCAGCTTAGGGCTCACAGATACGCAGTATTTT.

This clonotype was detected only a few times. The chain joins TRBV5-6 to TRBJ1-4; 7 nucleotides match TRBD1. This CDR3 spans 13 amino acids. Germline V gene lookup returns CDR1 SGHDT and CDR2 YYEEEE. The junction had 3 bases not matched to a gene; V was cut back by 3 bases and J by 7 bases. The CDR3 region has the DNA TGTGCCAGCAGCTGGACAGGACTTGAAAAACTGTTTTTT. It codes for CASSWTGLEKLFF.

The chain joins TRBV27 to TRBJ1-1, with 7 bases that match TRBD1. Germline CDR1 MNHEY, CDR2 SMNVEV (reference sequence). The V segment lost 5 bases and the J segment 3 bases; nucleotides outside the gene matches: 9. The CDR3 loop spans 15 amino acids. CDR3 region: CASSILPGQYTEAFF. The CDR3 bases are TGTGCCAGCAGTATCCTCCCGGGACAGTACACTGAAGCTTTCTTT.

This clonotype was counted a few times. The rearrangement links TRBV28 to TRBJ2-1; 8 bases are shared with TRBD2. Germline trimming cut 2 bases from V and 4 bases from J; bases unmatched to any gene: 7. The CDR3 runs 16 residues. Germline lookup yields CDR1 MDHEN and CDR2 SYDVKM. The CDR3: CASSLPLGLGYNEQFF. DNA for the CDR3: TGTGCCAGCAGTTTACCGTTGGGACTAGGTTACAATGAGCAGTTCTTC.

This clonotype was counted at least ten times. CDR3 nucleotide sequence: TGCGCCAGCAGCCAAGCCTGGACTAGCGGTTACTACGAGCAGTACTTC. It specifies CASSQAWTSGYYEQYF. The chain recombines TRBV4-3 with TRBJ2-7; 10 bases agree with TRBD2. Germline CDR1 is LGHNA and CDR2 is YSLEER. The length of the CDR3 is 16 residues. V shed 1 base and J 3 bases; nucleotides not matched to a gene: 6.

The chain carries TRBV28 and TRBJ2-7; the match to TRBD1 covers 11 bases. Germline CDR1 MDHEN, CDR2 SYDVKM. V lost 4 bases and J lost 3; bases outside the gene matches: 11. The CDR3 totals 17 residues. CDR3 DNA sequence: TGTGCCAGCAGTTCGAACAGATGGGGGACAGGGGGCTACGAGCAGTACTTC. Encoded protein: CASSSNRWGTGGYEQYF. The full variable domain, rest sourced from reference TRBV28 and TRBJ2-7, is DVKVTQSSRYLVKRTGEKVFLECVQDMDHENMFWYRQDPGLGLRLIYFSYDVKMKEKGDIPEGYSVSREKKERFSLILESASTNQTSMYLCASSSNRWGTGGYEQYFGPGTRLTVT.

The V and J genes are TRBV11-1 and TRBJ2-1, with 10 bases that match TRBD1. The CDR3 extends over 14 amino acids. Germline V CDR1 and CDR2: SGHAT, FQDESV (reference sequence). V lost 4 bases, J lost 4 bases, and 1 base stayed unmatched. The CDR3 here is CASSSGQGYNEQFF. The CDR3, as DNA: TGTGCCAGCAGCTCGGGACAGGGGTACAATGAGCAGTTCTTC. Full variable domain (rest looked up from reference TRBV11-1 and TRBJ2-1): EAEVAQSPRYKITEKSQAVAFWCDPISGHATLYWYRQILGQGPELLVQFQDESVVDDSQLPKDRFSAERLKGVDSTLKIQPAELGDSAMYLCASSSGQGYNEQFFGPGTRLTVL.

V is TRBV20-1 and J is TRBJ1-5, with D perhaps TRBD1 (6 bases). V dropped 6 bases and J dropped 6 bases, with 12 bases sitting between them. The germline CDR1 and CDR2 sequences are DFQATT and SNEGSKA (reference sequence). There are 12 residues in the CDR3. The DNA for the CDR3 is TGCAGTGCGGGAACAGGGTTTCAGCCCCAGCATTTT. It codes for CSAGTGFQPQHF.

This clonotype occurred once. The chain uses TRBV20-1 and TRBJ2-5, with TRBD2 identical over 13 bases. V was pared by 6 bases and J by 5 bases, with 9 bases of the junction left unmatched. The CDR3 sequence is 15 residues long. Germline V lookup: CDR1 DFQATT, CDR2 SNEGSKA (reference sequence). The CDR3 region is CSALETSGRWETQYF. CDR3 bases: TGCAGTGCCCTCGAGACTAGCGGGAGGTGGGAGACCCAGTACTTC.

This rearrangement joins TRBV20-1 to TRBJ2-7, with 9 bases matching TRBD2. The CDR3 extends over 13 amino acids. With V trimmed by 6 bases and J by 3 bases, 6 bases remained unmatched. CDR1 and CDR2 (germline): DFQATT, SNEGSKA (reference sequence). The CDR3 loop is CSAWTSAGYEQYF. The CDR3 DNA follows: TGCAGTGCCTGGACTAGCGCTGGCTACGAGCAGTACTTC.